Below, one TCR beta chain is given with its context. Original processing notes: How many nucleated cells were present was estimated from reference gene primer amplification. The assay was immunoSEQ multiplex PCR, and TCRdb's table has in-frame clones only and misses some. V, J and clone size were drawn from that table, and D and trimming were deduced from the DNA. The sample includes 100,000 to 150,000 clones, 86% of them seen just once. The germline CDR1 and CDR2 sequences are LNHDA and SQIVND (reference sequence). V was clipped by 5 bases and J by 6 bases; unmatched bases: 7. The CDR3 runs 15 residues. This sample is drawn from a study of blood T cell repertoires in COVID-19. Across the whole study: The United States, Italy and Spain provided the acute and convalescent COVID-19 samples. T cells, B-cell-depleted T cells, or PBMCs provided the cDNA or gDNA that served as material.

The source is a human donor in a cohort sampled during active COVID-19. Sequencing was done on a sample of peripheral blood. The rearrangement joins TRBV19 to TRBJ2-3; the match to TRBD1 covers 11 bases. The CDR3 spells CASSGLGQGGDTQYF. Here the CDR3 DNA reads TGTGCCAGTAGTGGCTTGGGACAGGGGGGCGATACGCAGTATTTT.